This T cell receptor (beta chain) was sequenced during a study of blood T cell repertoires in COVID-19. Turning to the study itself: Samples of COVID-19 (acute and convalescent) were obtained from the United States, Italy and Spain. Sources were T cells, B-cell-depleted T cells, or PBMCs; the material itself was cDNA or gDNA.

After removal of 7 bases from V and 3 bases from J, the junction contained 10 bases not matched to a gene. The CDR3 length is 15 residues. The germline gives CDR1 LNHDA, CDR2 SQIVND (reference sequence). Original analysis: Nucleated cell number was recorded as an estimate derived from reference gene primer amplification. Assay used: immunoSEQ multiplex PCR; TCRdb lists only in-frame clones, some missing. V and J calls and clone size are given by that table; D and trimming were obtained from the DNA. This sample carries more than 120,000 clones, approximately 84% of them seen once, and the ten largest clones take about 2.8%.

The specimen was peripheral blood. This chain uses TRBV19 with TRBJ1-2; 8 bases line up with TRBD1. The origin of this receptor is a human donor with acute or convalescent COVID-19. The donor label of this sample is uncertain. Written as DNA, the CDR3 is TGTGCCAGTATAAGGAAGACAGGGGATGACTATGGCTACACCTTC. This gives the protein CASIRKTGDDYGYTF.